This T cell receptor (beta chain) derives from a study of T-cell memory formation after mild COVID-19. Study observations and caveats: For second-wave clones that peaked at day 37, SARS-CoV-2 specificity went unverified.

TCRdb passed the 5' RACE reads through MiXCR, listing each CDR3 protein once. The sample carries about 210,000 distinct CDR3 sequences, around 25% recorded once. This clonotype showed up just a few times. Its antigen is as yet unknown. The sequence came from an adult woman who had mild COVID-19 (a few samples of this study predate the infection). Cell type and time point are not known. Specimen: PBMCs or a T cell subset sorted from them (not recorded which).

The CDR3 region has the DNA TGCAGTGCGGAATACAGGGGGCTGGAAAAACTGTTTTTT. This gives the protein CSAEYRGLEKLFF. The genes are TRBV20-1 and TRBJ1-4; 9 nucleotides match TRBD1. Germline V gives CDR1 DFQATT, CDR2 SNEGSKA (reference sequence). The J segment lost 8 bases and the V segment lost 6 bases, leaving 7 bases of the junction unmatched. The CDR3 has 13 amino acids.